This TCR beta chain emerged from a study of CD8+ T cells in alopecia areata. General study points: Lesional tissue from the scalp (especially in alopecia totalis/universalis) showed higher clonality than normal scalp. Patients shared TCRs less clearly than mice did, possibly for HLA-related reasons.

From alopecia areata patients, lesional scalp punch biopsies and peripheral blood were collected. PBMCs yielded sorted CD4+ and CD8+ T cells. Extraction of RNA preceded its reverse transcription into cDNA, which served as the sequencing template. The assay was immunoSEQ multiplex PCR, and TCRdb's table has in-frame clones only and misses some. There are about 69,000 clones in the sample; 55% to 65% occur only once, and approximately 17% lies in the top ten. Regarding this clone: Its cognate antigen is unknown.

V shed 4 bases and J 7 bases; nucleotides not matched to a gene: 4. CDR3 size: 13 residues. In germline, CDR1 is MNHEY, CDR2 SVGAGI. The clonotype comes from a human donor with alopecia areata. This chain connects TRBV6-5 to TRBJ1-2; the match to TRBD1 covers 9 bases. The sample consisted of CD8+ T cells sorted from blood, taken at week 0. CDR3 sequence: CASSFGTGFGYTF. The DNA for the CDR3 is TGTGCCAGCAGTTTCGGGACAGGGTTTGGCTACACCTTC.